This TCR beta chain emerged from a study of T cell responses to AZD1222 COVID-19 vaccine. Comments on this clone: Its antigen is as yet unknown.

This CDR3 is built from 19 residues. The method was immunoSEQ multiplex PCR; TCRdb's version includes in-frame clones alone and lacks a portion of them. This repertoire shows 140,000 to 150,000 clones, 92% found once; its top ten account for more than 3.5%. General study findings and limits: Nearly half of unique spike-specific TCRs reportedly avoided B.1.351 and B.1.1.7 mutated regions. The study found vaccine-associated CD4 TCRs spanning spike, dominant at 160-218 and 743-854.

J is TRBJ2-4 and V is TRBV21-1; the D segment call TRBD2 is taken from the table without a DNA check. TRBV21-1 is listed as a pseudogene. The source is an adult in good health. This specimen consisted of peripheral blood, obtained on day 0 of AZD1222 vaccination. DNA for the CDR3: TGTGCCAGCAGTGATCTAGCGGGAGTTAAGGTCGAAGCCAAAAACATTCAGTACTTC. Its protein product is CASSDLAGVKVEAKNIQYF.